These T cell receptor beta chains were read from a single sample in a study of blood T cell repertoires in COVID-19. Generated by immunoSEQ multiplex PCR, the TCRdb table keeps only in-frame clones and is missing some. The sample lists 140,000 to 150,000 clones, around 85% occurring once. Sequencing was performed on peripheral blood. The receptors were gathered from a woman aged 40 to 50 with active or convalescent COVID-19. CDR3s include the opening cysteine and the closing phenylalanine or tryptophan. D genes are given only for firm matches. Clone size is given for some rows only: seen once, a few or many times, or a class if the clone is expanded.

TRBD2	TRBV4-1	.	TRBJ2-5	TGCGCCAGCAGCCAATCCGGGACTAGCGGGGGGCCTCGGGAGACCCAGTACTTC	CASSQSGTSGGPRETQYF
.	TRBV28	once	TRBJ1-4	TGTGCCAGCAGTCCTGCCGGAGCGACTAATGAAAAACTGTTTTTT	CASSPAGATNEKLFF
TRBD2	TRBV4-1	once	TRBJ2-1	TGCGCCAGCAGCTTCTTAGCGGGGGAGTACACAATGAAGCAGTTCTTC	CASSFLAGEYTMKQFF
.	TRBV28	.	TRBJ1-1	TGTGCCAGCAGTTTAACCGGGATATGGGCTGAAGCTTTCTTT	CASSLTGIWAEAFF
.	TRBV6-5	.	TRBJ1-1	TGTGCCAGCAGTTATGAGATGAACACTGAAGCTTTCTTT	CASSYEMNTEAFF
.	TRBV2	.	TRBJ1-1	TGTGCCAGCCGGAGGGTAATGAACACTGAAGCTTTCTTT	CASRRVMNTEAFF
.	TRBV6-2/TRBV6-3	once	TRBJ1-2	TGTGCCAGCAGTTCGACAGGCTACTATGGCTACACCTTC	CASSSTGYYGYTF
TRBD2	TRBV7-2	.	TRBJ2-3	TGTGCCAGCAGCGTCGGGACTAGCCGAGATACGCAGTATTTT	CASSVGTSRDTQYF
.	TRBV18	.	TRBJ1-1	TGTGCCAGCTCACCACCGCAAAGGTTGGGTGGGAGGACTGAAGCTTTCTTT	CASSPPQRLGGRTEAFF
.	TRBV29-1	.	TRBJ1-2	TGCAGCGTCGGCGGGGGCCACTATGGCTACACCTTC	CSVGGGHYGYTF
.	TRBV19	.	TRBJ1-5	TGTGCCAGTAAACTGGGGAGTTCTCAGCCCCAGCATTTT	CASKLGSSQPQHF
.	TRBV10-3	.	TRBJ2-2	TGTGCCATCAGGGTAGGGCGGGATAGCACCGGGGAGCTGTTTTTT	CAIRVGRDSTGELFF
TRBD2	TRBV9	.	TRBJ2-5	TGTGCCAGCAGCGTCGGTAGCGGGGGGGCGGAGACCCAGTACTTC	CASSVGSGGAETQYF
TRBD1	TRBV6-4	.	TRBJ1-5	TGTGCCACCTGGCGCAGGGGGTGGAATCAGCCCCAGCATTTT	CATWRRGWNQPQHF
.	TRBV19	few	TRBJ1-5	TGTGCCAGTAGTATTACGGGTAGCAATCAGCCCCAGCATTTT	CASSITGSNQPQHF